The source of this T cell receptor beta chain is a study of cytomegalovirus exposure and HLA in healthy donors. On the study more broadly: Genotyping showed approximately 81% of 398 donors falling in the Caucasian-associated ancestry cluster.

This CDR3 region has 18 residues. V was clipped by 5 bases and J by 2 bases; unmatched bases: 10. The V gene's germline CDR1 is SGHTA and CDR2 FQGNSA. With regard to this clone: Its target is unknown.

Study observations and caveats: For TCR beta chains, V- and J-gene trimming was later linked to a missense DCLRE1C variant. Judged likely to be a sequencing artifact was a cluster of highly shared sequence variants.

PCR employed 60 Vbeta and 13 Jbeta primers. As handled by the study authors: Roughly 80 million unique TCR beta chains, roughly 10 million shared, were counted in a later analysis. Generated by immunoSEQ multiplex PCR, the TCRdb table keeps only in-frame clones and is missing some. V and J calls plus clone size are reproduced from that table; the DNA served to infer D and trimming. The table shows about 110,000 clones, with approximately 72% occurring only once. Source material: PBMCs. The sequence came from a man aged 25 to 45 in good health and CMV-seronegative. The chain couples TRBV7-2 to TRBJ2-2, with 11 bases aligning to TRBD2. For the CDR3, the DNA is TGTGCCAGCAGCCCCACGGGTACTAGCGGGGGCAACACCGGGGAGCTGTTTTTT. Translation: CASSPTGTSGGNTGELFF.